The 25 T cell receptor beta chains reported below all come from one sample, sequenced in a study of blood T cell repertoires in COVID-19. Libraries were prepared by immunoSEQ multiplex PCR; TCRdb keeps only in-frame clonotypes and omits some of them. In the table there are 120,000 to 150,000 clones, roughly 80% of which are singletons. The sample consisted of PBMCs or T cells enriched from blood (not recorded which). These receptors were taken from a woman in her thirties or forties who had recovered from COVID-19.

The rearrangement joins TRBV10-2 to TRBJ1-2; D is unclear. Germline V gene sequence: CDR1 WSHSY, CDR2 SAAADI. The CDR3 is made up of 13 amino acids. The V end was cut by 6 bases, the J end by 4 bases, with 12 bases between. CDR3 sequence: CASSQDALYGYTF. Here the CDR3 DNA reads TGCGCCAGCAGCCAAGATGCGCTCTATGGCTACACCTTC.

This clone was observed once. The chain combines TRBV12-3 or TRBV12-4 with TRBJ2-7, with unresolved D. The CDR3 contains 13 residues. With 3 bases removed from V and 2 bases from J, the gap between germline ends came to 8 bases. CDR3 amino acids: CASSFARAYEQYF. The CDR3 bases are TGTGCCAGCAGTTTCGCTCGGGCCTACGAGCAGTACTTC.

This CDR3 reads CASSEGGYLRSYEQYF. The CDR3 DNA follows: TGTGCCAGCAGTGAGGGAGGGTATCTACGTTCCTACGAGCAGTACTTC. The chain couples TRBV6-1 to TRBJ2-7; 7 positions match TRBD2. V trimming: 3 bases; J trimming: 1 base; junction bases outside the gene matches: 9. The CDR3 is made up of 16 amino acids. Germline assignment: CDR1 MNHNS and CDR2 SASEGT.

The gene calls are TRBV5-6 and TRBJ2-7, with D possibly matching TRBD2 (6 bases). Per the germline V gene, CDR1 is SGHDT and CDR2 is YYEEEE. The CDR3 loop spans 12 amino acids. The V end was cut by 1 base, the J end by 6 bases, with 8 bases between. CDR3 sequence: CASSLIGGEQYF. Here the CDR3 DNA reads TGTGCCAGCAGCTTGATCGGGGGCGAGCAGTACTTC.

This clone was seen a handful of times. The chain has TRBV24-1 and TRBJ2-1; 9 nucleotides line up with TRBD2. Germline V gene lookup returns CDR1 KGHDR and CDR2 SFDVKD. The CDR3 is 14 residues long. V shed 8 bases and J 2 bases; nucleotides not matched to a gene: 3. The DNA of the CDR3 is TGTGCCACCACTAGCGGGAAAACCTACAATGAGCAGTTCTTC. Translated: CATTSGKTYNEQFF.

This CDR3 is CAWSHGQGADTEAFF. As DNA, the CDR3 is TGTGCCTGGAGTCACGGACAGGGGGCGGACACTGAAGCTTTCTTT. The genes are TRBV30 and TRBJ1-1, with 11 positions matching TRBD1. CDR3 size: 15 residues. The V gene end was trimmed by 2 bases and the J gene end by 3 bases; junction bases not matched to a gene: 5. Looked up from germline, CDR1 is GTSNPN and CDR2 is SVGIG (reference sequence).

The chain uses TRBV5-1 and TRBJ1-2, with 9 bases identical to TRBD1. This CDR3 spans 14 amino acids. The germline gives CDR1 SGHRS, CDR2 YFSETQ. After removal of 0 bases from V and 6 bases from J, the junction contained 3 bases not matched to a gene. CDR3 in amino acids: CASSLEQGADGYTF. The CDR3 nucleotides are TGCGCCAGCAGCTTGGAACAGGGGGCAGATGGCTACACCTTC.

Only a few counts were recorded for this clone. The V and J genes are TRBV4-1 and TRBJ1-6, with D unclear. Germline V lookup: CDR1 MGHRA, CDR2 YSYEKL. The ends were cut back, 1 base at V and 11 bases at J, with 9 bases in the middle. There are 13 residues in the CDR3. The CDR3 region has the DNA TGCGCCAGCAGCCAAGGGGCCGATACACCCCTCCACTTT. Translating it yields CASSQGADTPLHF.

This clone was observed a handful of times. The chain has TRBV4-2 and TRBJ2-1; 7 nucleotides match TRBD2. CDR1 is LGHNA and CDR2 is YNFKEQ in the germline V gene. This CDR3 has 15 amino acids. V was pared by 4 bases and J by 4 bases, with 7 bases of the junction left unmatched. As DNA, the CDR3 is TGTGCCAGCAGCCCCCTAGCGGAGGCATACAATGAGCAGTTCTTC. As protein: CASSPLAEAYNEQFF.

This clone was seen once. The V gene is TRBV9, the J gene TRBJ1-6; no clear D gene. CDR3 length: 16 residues. The V end was cut by 0 bases, the J end by 0 bases, with 7 bases between. Per germline, CDR1 SGDLS and CDR2 YYNGEE. DNA for the CDR3: TGTGCCAGCAGCGTAGATCCAGTCTCCTATAATTCACCCCTCCACTTT. Translating gives CASSVDPVSYNSPLHF.

The V call is TRBV10-2, the J call TRBJ2-7; the match to TRBD2 covers 7 bases. The CDR3 length is 15 residues. The J segment lost 0 bases and the V segment lost 7 bases, leaving 9 bases of the junction unmatched. Germline V gene lookup returns CDR1 WSHSY and CDR2 SAAADI. CDR3 in amino acids: CASTERGVGSYEQYF. CDR3 bases: TGCGCCAGCACCGAACGGGGGGTGGGCTCCTACGAGCAGTACTTC.

This clone appeared once. In nucleotides, the CDR3 is TGCGCCAGCAGCTTGTTCGGGGGTAGCGACACTGAAGCTTTCTTT. Amino acid sequence: CASSLFGGSDTEAFF. The chain links TRBV5-1 to TRBJ1-1, with D possibly being TRBD1 (5 bases). The CDR3 totals 15 residues. The V and J ends lost 1 base and 3 bases respectively, with 13 bases between them. Looked up from germline, CDR1 is SGHRS and CDR2 is YFSETQ.

V and J are TRBV4-1 and TRBJ2-1; possibly TRBD1 for D (5 bases). Trimming cost V 4 bases and J 7 bases, with 14 bases left between them. The CDR3 consists of 14 residues. Germline CDR1 is MGHRA and CDR2 is YSYEKL. The CDR3 region is CASSPTDTLNEQFF. As DNA, the CDR3 is TGCGCCAGCAGCCCGACGGACACCCTTAATGAGCAGTTCTTC.

The genes are TRBV27 and TRBJ2-2, with TRBD1 matching over 7 bases. The CDR3 has 16 amino acids. Per germline, CDR1 MNHEY and CDR2 SMNVEV (reference sequence). Trimming removed 3 bases from V and 8 bases from J; junction bases left unmatched: 12. The CDR3 loop is CASSFLRQGLSGELFF. CDR3 in DNA: TGTGCCAGCAGTTTCCTTAGACAGGGCCTAAGTGGGGAGCTGTTTTTT.

The chain carries TRBV5-1 and TRBJ1-1, with a weak D call TRBD1 (5 bases). Germline V gene data show CDR1 as SGHRS and CDR2 as YFSETQ. This CDR3 comprises 14 residues. V was cut by 0 bases and J by 1 base, with 7 bases left in between. The CDR3 bases are TGCGCCAGCAGCTTGGATGACAGGAACACTGAAGCTTTCTTT. This encodes CASSLDDRNTEAFF.

The J gene is TRBJ2-1, the V gene TRBV7-9; TRBD1 matches at 10 bases. This CDR3 contains 15 residues. J gave up 7 bases and V 3 bases, and 6 bases lay outside the gene matches. Germline loops: CDR1 SEHNR, CDR2 FQNEAQ (reference sequence). The CDR3 sequence is CASSLGQGIRNEQFF. CDR3 bases: TGTGCCAGCAGCTTGGGACAGGGGATTAGGAATGAGCAGTTCTTC.

The CDR3 is CASNRGSTGNTIYF. As DNA, the CDR3 is TGTGCCAGTAATAGGGGCTCTACTGGAAACACCATATATTTT. The chain is built from TRBV19 and TRBJ1-3; TRBD1 might be the D (5 bases). The CDR3 is 14 amino acids. CDR1 and CDR2 from the germline V gene are LNHDA and SQIVND (reference sequence). Trimming took off 7 bases at V and 2 bases at J, with 12 bases between the two ends.

V and J are TRBV4-1 and TRBJ1-5; 9 bases line up with TRBD1. The CDR3 extends over 17 amino acids. The V gene's germline CDR1 is MGHRA and CDR2 YSYEKL. J was trimmed by 2 bases and V by 4 bases; bases with no gene match: 9. CDR3 DNA: TGCGCCAGCAGCCCCGGACCGGGACAGGGAGGCAATCAGCCCCAGCATTTT. Translation gives CASSPGPGQGGNQPQHF.

CDR3 sequence reads: CASSSPGTGRDTQYF. The CDR3 DNA reads as TGTGCCAGCAGTTCCCCCGGAACAGGGCGGGATACGCAGTATTTT. This chain joins TRBV27 and TRBJ2-3, with D maybe TRBD1 (6 bases). V lost 4 bases and J lost 6, with 17 bases in between. Germline CDR1 and CDR2: MNHEY and SMNVEV (reference sequence). CDR3 length: 15 amino acids.

The chain links TRBV7-9 to TRBJ1-1; tentatively, D is TRBD1 (5 bases). V lost 7 bases and J 1 base, leaving 10 bases between the germline ends. CDR1 and CDR2 from the germline V gene are SEHNR and FQNEAQ (reference sequence). The CDR3 sequence is 13 residues long. Written as DNA, the CDR3 is TGTGCCAGCATCGGGCAGGGGAACACTGAAGCTTTCTTT. Translated, it gives CASIGQGNTEAFF.

The chain carries TRBV6-6 and TRBJ2-7; D may be TRBD1 (6 bases). This CDR3 spans 15 amino acids. The germline V gene has CDR1 MNHNY and CDR2 SVGAGI (reference sequence). The V end lost 4 bases, the J end lost 3 bases, and 16 bases lay between the germline ends. This CDR3 is CASSFPTGSIYEQYF. The CDR3 region has the DNA TGTGCCAGCAGTTTTCCTACAGGGAGTATCTACGAGCAGTACTTC.

V usage is TRBV19 and J usage is TRBJ2-5; 8 bases line up with TRBD2. CDR1 is LNHDA and CDR2 is SQIVND in the germline V gene (reference sequence). The CDR3 has 15 amino acids. Trimming at V came to 4 bases and at J to 4 bases, leaving 8 bases not matched to a gene. DNA of the CDR3: TGTGCCAGTAGTAACGTAGCGGGGAGGGGAGAGACCCAGTACTTC. It specifies CASSNVAGRGETQYF.

The J gene is TRBJ2-5, the V gene TRBV11-2, with a possible D match to TRBD2 (6 bases). Per germline, CDR1 SGHAT and CDR2 FQNNGV. The CDR3 length is 16 residues. Trimming removed 5 bases from V and 3 bases from J, with 19 bases in between. DNA for the CDR3: TGTGCCAGCAGCCTCTCGATTGCGGGCGGGGAAGAGACCCAGTACTTC. Its translation: CASSLSIAGGEETQYF.

This sequence joins TRBV19 and TRBJ1-1; D is undetermined. This CDR3 has 13 amino acids. Trimming removed 8 bases at V and 2 bases at J, with 12 bases between. Germline CDR1 is LNHDA and CDR2 is SQIVND (reference sequence). The CDR3 sequence is CASGHSLNTEAFF. The CDR3 bases are TGTGCCAGTGGGCACAGCCTTAACACTGAAGCTTTCTTT.

The chain has TRBV5-1 and TRBJ1-3; 12 bases line up with TRBD1. Germline assignment: CDR1 SGHRS and CDR2 YFSETQ. J was trimmed by 3 bases and V by 3 bases; bases with no gene match: 4. CDR3 length: 16 residues. In nucleotides, the CDR3 is TGCGCCAGCAGCTCGGGACAGGGGGCATTTGGAAACACCATATATTTT. This encodes CASSSGQGAFGNTIYF.